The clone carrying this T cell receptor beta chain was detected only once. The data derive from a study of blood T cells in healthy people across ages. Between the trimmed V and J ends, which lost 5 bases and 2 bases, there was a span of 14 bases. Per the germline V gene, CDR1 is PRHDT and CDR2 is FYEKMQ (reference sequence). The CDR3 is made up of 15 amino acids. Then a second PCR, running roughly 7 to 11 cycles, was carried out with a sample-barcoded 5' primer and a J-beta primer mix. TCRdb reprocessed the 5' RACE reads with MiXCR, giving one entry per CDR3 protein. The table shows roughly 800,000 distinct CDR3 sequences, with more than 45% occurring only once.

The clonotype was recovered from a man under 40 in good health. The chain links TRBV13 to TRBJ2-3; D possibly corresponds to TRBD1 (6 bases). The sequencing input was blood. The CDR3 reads CASSDRDKFTDTQYF. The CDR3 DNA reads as TGTGCCAGCAGCGACCGGGACAAATTCACAGATACGCAGTATTTT.